This T cell receptor (beta chain) emerged from a study of T cells in localized non-small cell lung cancer. Method: immunoSEQ multiplex PCR; TCRdb's copy keeps in-frame clones and lacks some. The sample gives approximately 35,000 clones, 85% to 95% of which show up once; 10% to 15% is in the top ten. The CDR3 covers 14 residues. Trimming removed 3 bases at V and 8 bases at J, with 14 bases between. The sample here was peripheral blood mononuclear cells, taken before any cancer treatment. The rearrangement links TRBV23-1 to TRBJ2-1, with a weak D call TRBD1 (6 bases). TRBV23-1 is labeled an ORF, and its function is uncertain. The clonotype originates from a female donor older than 55 with stage II lung adenocarcinoma. CDR3 loop: CASSQGVEGDEQFF. The CDR3 bases are TGCGCCAGCAGTCAGGGGGTTGAGGGGGATGAGCAGTTCTTC.